One sample yielded the 2 T cell receptor beta chains listed below, sequenced in a study of cytomegalovirus exposure and HLA in healthy donors. It was with 60 Vbeta and 13 Jbeta primers that the PCR ran. Measured with immunoSEQ multiplex PCR; TCRdb has only the in-frame clones, and not every one. The sample contains approximately 110,000 clones, 75% to 85% of which appear only once. What was sequenced was PBMCs. These receptors all come from a man in his forties in good health and CMV-seronegative.

The rearrangement links TRBV2 to TRBJ2-3, with D possibly matching TRBD1 (5 bases). Germline V gene data show CDR1 as SNHLY and CDR2 as FYNNEI. The germline V and J ends were trimmed by 6 bases and 2 bases, with 18 bases remaining between them. The CDR3 is 16 amino acids. CDR3 coding DNA: TGTGCCAGCAGGCTACTGTGGGGCAAACCCACAGATACGCAGTATTTT. Translation gives CASRLLWGKPTDTQYF. The variable domain in full, with the rest retrieved from reference TRBV2 and TRBJ2-3, is EPEVTQTPSHQVTQMGQEVILRCVPISNHLYFYWYRQILGQKVEFLVSFYNNEISEKSEIFDDQFSVERPDGSNFTLKIRSTKLEDSAMYFCASRLLWGKPTDTQYFGPGTRLTVL.

The chain couples TRBV2 to TRBJ1-3; D ambiguous. There are 15 residues in the CDR3. Trimming took off 5 bases at V and 0 bases at J, with 11 bases between the two ends. Germline assignment: CDR1 SNHLY and CDR2 FYNNEI. CDR3 loop: CASSSQAGSGNTIYF. CDR3 in DNA: TGTGCCAGCAGTTCCCAAGCGGGCTCTGGAAACACCATATATTTT. The full variable domain, with the rest looked up from reference TRBV2 and TRBJ1-3, is EPEVTQTPSHQVTQMGQEVILRCVPISNHLYFYWYRQILGQKVEFLVSFYNNEISEKSEIFDDQFSVERPDGSNFTLKIRSTKLEDSAMYFCASSSQAGSGNTIYFGEGSWLTVV.